Listed below are T cell receptor beta chains from one sample, sequenced in a study of OX40 agonist ivuxolimab in advanced cancers. Only in-frame clones appear in the TCRdb table, and some are missing; sequencing was by immunoSEQ multiplex PCR. Of about 54,000 clones listed, roughly 81% are singletons. The sample consisted of CD4+ or CD8+ T cells sorted from blood, taken in a trial of the OX40 agonist ivuxolimab. These TCRs come from an adult with an advanced solid tumor such as melanoma, head and neck, liver or kidney cancer. CDR3s include the opening cysteine and the closing phenylalanine or tryptophan. The D gene is left open where the match is weak. A clone size is listed for some rows: how often the clone was seen (once, few, many), or a class if it is expanded.

>TRBJ1-2|NA|NA|TRBV6-6
TGTGCCAGCAGTTTTCGGGGTACTGATGGCTACACCTTC
CASSFRGTDGYTF
>TRBJ2-3|TRBD2|NA|TRBV6-1
TGTGCCAGCAGTAGCGGGGGCACAGATACGCAGTATTTT
CASSSGGTDTQYF
>TRBJ1-1|NA|NA|TRBV27
TGTGCCAGCAGTTTTAGACCAAACACTGAAGCTTTCTTT
CASSFRPNTEAFF
>TRBJ1-2|NA|NA|TRBV28
TGTGCCAGCAGTTTTGTGTCTAACTATGGCTACACCTTC
CASSFVSNYGYTF
>TRBJ2-5|TRBD1|NA|TRBV5-1
TGCGCCAGCAGCCCAGGGACAGGGGAAGAGACCCAGTACTTC
CASSPGTGEETQYF
>TRBJ1-6|NA|NA|TRBV5-1
TGCGCCAGCAGCTTTAATCAGGGTGACAATTCACCCCTCCACTTT
CASSFNQGDNSPLHF
>TRBJ1-2|TRBD1|few|TRBV19
TGTGCCAGTAGCACGGACAGGCCAAGTAATGGCTACACCTTC
CASSTDRPSNGYTF
>TRBJ2-1|NA|NA|TRBV7-2
TGTGCCAGCAGCTTAGCCGGCGTGAACAATGAGCAGTTCTTC
CASSLAGVNNEQFF
>TRBJ1-1|NA|NA|TRBV19
TGTGCCAGTAGTATGAGGTTTGTAGTCTGGAACACTGAAGCTTTCTTT
CASSMRFVVWNTEAFF
>TRBJ1-6|NA|NA|TRBV27
TGTGCCAGCAGTGGGACTTTAAATTCACCCCTCCACTTT
CASSGTLNSPLHF